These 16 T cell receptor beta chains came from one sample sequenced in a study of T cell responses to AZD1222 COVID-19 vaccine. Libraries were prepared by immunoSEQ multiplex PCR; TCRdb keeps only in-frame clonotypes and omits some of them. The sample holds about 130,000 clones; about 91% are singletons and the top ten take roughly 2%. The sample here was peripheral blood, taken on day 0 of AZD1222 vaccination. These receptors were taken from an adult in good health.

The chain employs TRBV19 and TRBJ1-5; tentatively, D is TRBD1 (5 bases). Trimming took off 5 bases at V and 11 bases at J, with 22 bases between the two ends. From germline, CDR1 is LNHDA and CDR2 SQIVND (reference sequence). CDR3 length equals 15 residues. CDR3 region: CASSDGTDMLLAQHF. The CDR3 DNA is TGTGCCAGTAGTGACGGGACGGATATGCTGTTGGCCCAGCATTTT. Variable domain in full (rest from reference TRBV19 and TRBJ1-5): DGGITQSPKYLFRKEGQNVTLSCEQNLNHDAMYWYRQDPGQGLRLIYYSQIVNDFQKGDIAEGYSVSREKKESFPLTVTSAQKNPTAFYLCASSDGTDMLLAQHFGDGTRLSIL.

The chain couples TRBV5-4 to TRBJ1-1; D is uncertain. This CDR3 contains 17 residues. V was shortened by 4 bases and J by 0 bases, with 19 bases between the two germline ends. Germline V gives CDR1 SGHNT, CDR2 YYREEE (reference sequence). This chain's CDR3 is CASSPGSGEWVNTEAFF. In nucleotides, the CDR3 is TGTGCCAGCAGCCCTGGGAGCGGGGAGTGGGTGAACACTGAAGCTTTCTTT.

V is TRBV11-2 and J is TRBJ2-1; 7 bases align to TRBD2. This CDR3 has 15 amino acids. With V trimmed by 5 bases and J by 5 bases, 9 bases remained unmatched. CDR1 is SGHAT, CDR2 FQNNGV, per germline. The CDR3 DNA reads TGTGCCAGCAGCCGCCGGGGCGCGGGGGACAATGAGCAGTTCTTC. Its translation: CASSRRGAGDNEQFF.

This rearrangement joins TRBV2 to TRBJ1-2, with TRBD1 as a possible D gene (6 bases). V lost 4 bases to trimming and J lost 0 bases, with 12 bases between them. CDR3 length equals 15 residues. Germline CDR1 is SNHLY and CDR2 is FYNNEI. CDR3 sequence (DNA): TGTGCCAGCAGTGCATCAGGGGCTACTAACTATGGCTACACCTTC. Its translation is CASSASGATNYGYTF.

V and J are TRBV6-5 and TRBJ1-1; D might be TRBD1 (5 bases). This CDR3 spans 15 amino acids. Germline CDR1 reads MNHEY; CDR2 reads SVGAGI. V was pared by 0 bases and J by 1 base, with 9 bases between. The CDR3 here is CASSYSGGENTEAFF. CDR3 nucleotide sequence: TGTGCCAGCAGTTACTCGGGGGGGGAGAACACTGAAGCTTTCTTT.

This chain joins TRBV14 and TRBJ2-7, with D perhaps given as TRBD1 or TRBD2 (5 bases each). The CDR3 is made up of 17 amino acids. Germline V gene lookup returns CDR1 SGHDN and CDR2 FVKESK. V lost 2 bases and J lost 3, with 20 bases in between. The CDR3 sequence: CASSQPTRDPALYEQYF. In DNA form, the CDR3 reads TGTGCCAGCAGCCAACCAACCCGGGACCCTGCCCTCTACGAGCAGTACTTC.

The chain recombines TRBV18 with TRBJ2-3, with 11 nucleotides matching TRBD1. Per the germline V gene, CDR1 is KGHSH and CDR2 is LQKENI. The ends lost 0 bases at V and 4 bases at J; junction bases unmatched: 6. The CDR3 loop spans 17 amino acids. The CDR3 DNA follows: TGTGCCAGCTCACCACCGAGTTGGACAGGGGGCGCAGATACGCAGTATTTT. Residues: CASSPPSWTGGADTQYF.

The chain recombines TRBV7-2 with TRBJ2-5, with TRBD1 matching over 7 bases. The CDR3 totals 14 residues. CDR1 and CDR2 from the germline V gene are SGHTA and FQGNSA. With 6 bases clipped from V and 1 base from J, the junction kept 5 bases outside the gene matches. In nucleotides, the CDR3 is TGTGCCAGCAGAATCGGGACAGCCCAAGAGACCCAGTACTTC. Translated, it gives CASRIGTAQETQYF.

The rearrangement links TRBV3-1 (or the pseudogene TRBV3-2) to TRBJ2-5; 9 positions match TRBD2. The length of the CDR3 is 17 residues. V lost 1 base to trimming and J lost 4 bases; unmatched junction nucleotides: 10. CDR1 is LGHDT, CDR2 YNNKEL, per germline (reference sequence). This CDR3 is CASSQVLRGGPGETQYF. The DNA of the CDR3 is TGTGCCAGCAGCCAAGTCCTGCGGGGGGGCCCTGGAGAGACCCAGTACTTC.

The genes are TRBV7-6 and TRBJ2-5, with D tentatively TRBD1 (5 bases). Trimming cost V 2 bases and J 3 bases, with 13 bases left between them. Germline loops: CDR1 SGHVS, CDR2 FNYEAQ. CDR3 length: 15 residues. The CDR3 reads CASSLRRQKEETQYF. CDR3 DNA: TGTGCCAGCAGCTTACGGAGACAGAAAGAAGAGACCCAGTACTTC. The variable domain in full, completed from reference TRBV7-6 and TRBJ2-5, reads GAGVSQSPRYKVTKRGQDVALRCDPISGHVSLYWYRQALGQGPEFLTYFNYEAQQDKSGLPNDRFSAERPEGSISTLTIQRTEQRDSAMYRCASSLRRQKEETQYFGPGTRLLVL.

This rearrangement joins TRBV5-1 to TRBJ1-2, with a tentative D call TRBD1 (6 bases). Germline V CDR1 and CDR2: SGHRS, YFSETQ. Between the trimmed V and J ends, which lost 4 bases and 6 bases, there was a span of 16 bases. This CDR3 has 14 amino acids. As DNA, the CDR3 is TGCGCCAGCAGCGTGGGGGGCCGTCAGGATGGCTACACCTTC. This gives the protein CASSVGGRQDGYTF.

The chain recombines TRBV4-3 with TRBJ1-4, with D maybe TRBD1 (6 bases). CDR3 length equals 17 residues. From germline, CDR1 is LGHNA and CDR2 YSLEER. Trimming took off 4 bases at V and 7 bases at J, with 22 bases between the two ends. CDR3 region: CASSLIGRGAQVEKLFF. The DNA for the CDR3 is TGCGCCAGCAGCCTTATCGGTAGGGGGGCGCAGGTTGAAAAACTGTTTTTT.

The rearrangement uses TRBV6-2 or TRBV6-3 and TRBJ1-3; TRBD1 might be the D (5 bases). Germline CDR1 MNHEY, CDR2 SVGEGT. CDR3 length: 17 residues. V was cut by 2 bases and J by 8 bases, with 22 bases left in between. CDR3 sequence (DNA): TGTGCCAGCAGTTACGCCGGGGCACAGGCCTTTGAGGACACCATATATTTT. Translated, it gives CASSYAGAQAFEDTIYF.

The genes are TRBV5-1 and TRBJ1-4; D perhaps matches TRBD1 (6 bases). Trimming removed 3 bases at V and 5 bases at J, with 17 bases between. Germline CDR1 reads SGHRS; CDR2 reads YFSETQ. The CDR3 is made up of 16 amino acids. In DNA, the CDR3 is TGCGCCAGCAGCTCTTGGGGGGGCGCGGGAAATGAAAAACTGTTTTTT. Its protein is CASSSWGGAGNEKLFF.

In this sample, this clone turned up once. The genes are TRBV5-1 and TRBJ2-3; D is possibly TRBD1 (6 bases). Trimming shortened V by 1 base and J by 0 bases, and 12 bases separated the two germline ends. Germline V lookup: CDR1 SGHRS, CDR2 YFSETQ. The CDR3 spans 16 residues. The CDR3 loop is CASSLKTGASTDTQYF. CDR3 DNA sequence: TGCGCCAGCAGCTTGAAGACAGGTGCTAGCACAGATACGCAGTATTTT.

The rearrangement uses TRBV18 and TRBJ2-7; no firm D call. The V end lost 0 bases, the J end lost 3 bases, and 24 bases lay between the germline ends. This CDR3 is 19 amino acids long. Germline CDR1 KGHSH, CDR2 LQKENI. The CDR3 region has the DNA TGTGCCAGCTCACCACCGCGGCCCCCGGGCCTCCCGACCTTCTACGAGCAGTACTTC. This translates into CASSPPRPPGLPTFYEQYF.